One and the same sample provided the 15 T cell receptor beta chains below, sequenced in a study of post-analysis software for immune sequencing data. Unique-molecular-identifier-tagged TCR beta cDNA libraries were used. TCRdb redid the calling of the PCR reads with MiXCR, one entry per CDR3 protein. Here the sample spans roughly 870,000 distinct CDR3 sequences, roughly 50% being singletons. No antigen has been assigned to these receptors. Study-wide results and caveats: Patients used about five TRBV segments, including TRBV5-6, TRBV5-1 and TRBV20-1, more often than controls.

The material sequenced was blood. The receptors come from a girl aged 5 to 17 with multiple sclerosis.

V is TRBV7-6 and J is TRBJ2-7, with 9 bases lining up with TRBD1. Germline V gene lookup returns CDR1 SGHVS and CDR2 FNYEAQ. This CDR3 region has 15 residues. Germline trimming cut 5 bases from V and 3 bases from J; bases unmatched to any gene: 8. CDR3 sequence: CASSVRDRDHYEQYF. The CDR3, as DNA: TGTGCCAGCAGCGTCCGGGACAGGGATCACTACGAGCAGTACTTC.

This clonotype was counted only a few times. The V gene is TRBV7-2, the J gene TRBJ2-1; no reliable D call. V lost 2 bases and J 9 bases, leaving 26 bases between the germline ends. Germline V gene lookup returns CDR1 SGHTA and CDR2 FQGNSA. The CDR3 consists of 18 residues. CDR3 region: CASSLRSRVLEIVGEQFF. The CDR3 bases are TGTGCCAGCAGCTTACGCTCCCGGGTCCTAGAAATTGTCGGTGAGCAGTTCTTC.

The chain is built from TRBV5-1 and TRBJ1-1; 9 bases are a match to TRBD1. The CDR3 length is 15 residues. V trimming: 4 bases; J trimming: 4 bases; junction bases outside the gene matches: 8. The V gene's germline CDR1 is SGHRS and CDR2 YFSETQ. Written as DNA, the CDR3 is TGCGCCAGCAGCCTCCACAGGGGGCGAACCACTGAAGCTTTCTTT. The encoded protein is CASSLHRGRTTEAFF.

Points on this clonotype: At one end the junction does not follow the germline gene, possibly because of a read error. V is TRBV5-1 and J is TRBJ2-4; TRBD1 matches at 7 bases. The J call may be wrong; the DNA end is better matched by TRBJ2-7. This CDR3 comprises 13 residues. Germline V gene sequence: CDR1 SGHRS, CDR2 YFSETQ. The CDR3 spells CDSSPGTEYEQYF. The CDR3 DNA sequence: TGCGACAGCAGCCCCGGGACAGAGTACGAGCAGTACTTC.

This chain links TRBV15 with TRBJ2-5; 10 bases line up with TRBD1. Germline lookup yields CDR1 LNHNV and CDR2 YYDKDF (reference sequence). V gave up 5 bases and J gave up 6 bases; unmatched junction bases: 6. This CDR3 spans 14 amino acids. CDR3 residues: CATSETGGTKTQYF. CDR3 DNA: TGTGCCACCAGCGAGACAGGGGGCACAAAGACCCAGTACTTC.

V and J are TRBV15 and TRBJ2-3, with no clear D. Germline-derived CDR1 and CDR2 are LNHNV and YYDKDF (reference sequence). This CDR3 spans 16 amino acids. Trimming removed 0 bases from V and 6 bases from J, with 16 bases in between. CDR3 in amino acids: CATSRDRHAFRDTQYF. The CDR3 nucleotides read TGTGCCACCAGCAGAGATAGACACGCATTTCGGGATACGCAGTATTTT.

The V and J genes are TRBV12-3 or TRBV12-4 and TRBJ2-7; tentative D call: TRBD2 (5 bases). This CDR3 contains 13 residues. Trimming took 7 bases from V and 2 from J, leaving 12 bases between them. The CDR3 coding sequence is TGTGCCAGCAACCCGACGCGGGCCTACGAGCAGTACTTC. Its protein product is CASNPTRAYEQYF.

V gene TRBV12-3 or TRBV12-4 combines with J gene TRBJ2-2; TRBD2 agrees at 12 bases. This CDR3 has 16 amino acids. V dropped 3 bases and J dropped 7; count of bases not matched to a gene: 6. The CDR3 reads CASSFLAGGPVGELFF. In DNA form, the CDR3 reads TGTGCCAGCAGTTTCCTAGCGGGGGGGCCGGTCGGGGAGCTGTTTTTT.

V and J are TRBV25-1 and TRBJ2-5, with 9 bases fitting TRBD1. The assigned J gene may be wrong: the sequence end matches TRBJ2-7 better. Germline-derived CDR1 and CDR2 are MGHDK and SYGVNS. This CDR3 spans 14 amino acids. The CDR3 nucleotides read TGTGCCAGCGGAGGAAGGGGACAGGGTAACGAGCAGTACTTC. As protein: CASGGRGQGNEQYF.

This rearrangement joins TRBV6-1 to TRBJ2-4, with 7 bases lining up with TRBD2. This CDR3 is built from 16 residues. Trimming cost V 4 bases and J 7 bases; bases outside gene matches: 13. Germline V gives CDR1 MNHNS, CDR2 SASEGT. CDR3 protein: CASSVLAPTPGNIQYF. The CDR3 DNA is TGTGCCAGCAGTGTACTAGCGCCTACTCCGGGGAACATTCAGTACTTC.

Here the CDR3 reads CSVKDRGRIETQYF. The CDR3 DNA sequence: TGCAGCGTGAAAGACAGGGGCCGGATTGAGACCCAGTACTTC. V gene TRBV29-1 combines with J gene TRBJ2-7; TRBD1 agrees at 8 bases. Near its end, the DNA agrees better with TRBJ2-5, so the J call may be wrong. This CDR3 spans 14 amino acids. Germline assignment: CDR1 SQVTM and CDR2 ANQGSEA.

This rearrangement joins TRBV4-1 to TRBJ2-2, with 12 bases that match TRBD2. This CDR3 comprises 14 residues. CDR1 is MGHRA and CDR2 is YSYEKL in the germline V gene. V was pared by 8 bases and J by 6 bases, with 4 bases of the junction left unmatched. The CDR3 nucleotides read TGCGCCAGCCAAACTAGCGGGGGGTCCGGGGAGCTGTTTTTT. As protein: CASQTSGGSGELFF.

This clonotype was seen only a few times. The rearrangement links TRBV27 to TRBJ2-6; possible D gene TRBD1, 6 bases. Germline V gives CDR1 MNHEY, CDR2 SMNVEV (reference sequence). The CDR3 runs to 17 residues. Trimming removed 11 bases from V and 2 bases from J, with 22 bases in between. As DNA, the CDR3 is TGTGCCTCCTCGCTACGGACAGCATTAACTGGGGCCAACGTCCTGACTTTC. Its protein is CASSLRTALTGANVLTF.

The chain combines TRBV12-3 or TRBV12-4 with TRBJ2-7, with 9 bases identical to TRBD1. The CDR3 spans 17 residues. Unmatched junction bases numbered 13, after V lost 5 bases and J lost 2 bases. For the CDR3, the DNA is TGTGCCAGCAGTCATTTTAGCCGGGACAGGGACACCTACGAGCAGTACTTC. Translating it yields CASSHFSRDRDTYEQYF.

This clonotype was observed a few times. The V call is TRBV5-1, the J call TRBJ2-3; D gene uncertain. Per the germline V gene, CDR1 is SGHRS and CDR2 is YFSETQ. The CDR3 contains 18 residues. Between the trimmed V and J ends, which lost 0 bases and 0 bases, there was a span of 17 bases. The DNA for the CDR3 is TGCGCCAGCAGCTTGGGGGCCCCCCCCGGGTTTAGCACAGATACGCAGTATTTT. Translated: CASSLGAPPGFSTDTQYF. Variable domain in full (rest from reference TRBV5-1 and TRBJ2-3): KAGVTQTPRYLIKTRGQQVTLSCSPISGHRSVSWYQQTPGQGLQFLFEYFSETQRNKGNFPGRFSGRQFSNSRSEMNVSTLELGDSALYLCASSLGAPPGFSTDTQYFGPGTRLTVL.